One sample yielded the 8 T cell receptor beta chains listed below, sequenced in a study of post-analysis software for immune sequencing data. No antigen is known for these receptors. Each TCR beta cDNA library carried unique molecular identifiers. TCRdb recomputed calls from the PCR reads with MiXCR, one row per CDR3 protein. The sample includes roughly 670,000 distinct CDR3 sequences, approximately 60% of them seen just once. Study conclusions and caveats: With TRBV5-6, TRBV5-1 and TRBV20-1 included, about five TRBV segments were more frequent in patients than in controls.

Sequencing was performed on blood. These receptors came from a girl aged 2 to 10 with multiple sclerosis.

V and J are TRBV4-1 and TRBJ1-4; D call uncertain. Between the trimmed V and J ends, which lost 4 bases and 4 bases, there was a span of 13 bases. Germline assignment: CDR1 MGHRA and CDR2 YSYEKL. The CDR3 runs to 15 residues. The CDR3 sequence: CASSRPGWGNEKLFF. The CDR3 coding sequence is TGCGCCAGCAGCCGCCCTGGGTGGGGTAATGAAAAACTGTTTTTT.

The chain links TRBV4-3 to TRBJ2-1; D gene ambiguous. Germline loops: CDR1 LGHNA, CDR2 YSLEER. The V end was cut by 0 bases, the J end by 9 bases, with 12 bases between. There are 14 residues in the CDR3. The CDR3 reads CASSQDMANGEQFF. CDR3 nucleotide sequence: TGCGCCAGCAGCCAAGATATGGCTAACGGTGAGCAGTTCTTC.

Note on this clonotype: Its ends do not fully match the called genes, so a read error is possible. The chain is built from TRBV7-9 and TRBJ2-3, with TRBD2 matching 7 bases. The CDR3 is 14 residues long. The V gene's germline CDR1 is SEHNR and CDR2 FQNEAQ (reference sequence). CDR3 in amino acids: CAGSAGVLTDTQYF. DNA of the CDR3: TGTGCCGGCAGCGCGGGGGTCCTCACAGATACGCAGTATTTT.

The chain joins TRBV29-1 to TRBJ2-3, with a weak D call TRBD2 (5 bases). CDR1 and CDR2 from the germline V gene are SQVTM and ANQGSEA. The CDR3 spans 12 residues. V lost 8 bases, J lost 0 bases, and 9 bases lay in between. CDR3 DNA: TGCAGCTCGGGAATGAGCACAGATACGCAGTATTTT. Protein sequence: CSSGMSTDTQYF.

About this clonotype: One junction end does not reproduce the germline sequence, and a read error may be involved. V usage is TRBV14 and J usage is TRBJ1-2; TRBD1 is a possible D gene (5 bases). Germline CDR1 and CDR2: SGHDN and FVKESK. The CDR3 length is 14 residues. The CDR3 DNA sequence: TGTGCCAGCAGCCTTGACAGTCCTAACCATGGCTACACCTTC. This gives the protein CASSLDSPNHGYTF.

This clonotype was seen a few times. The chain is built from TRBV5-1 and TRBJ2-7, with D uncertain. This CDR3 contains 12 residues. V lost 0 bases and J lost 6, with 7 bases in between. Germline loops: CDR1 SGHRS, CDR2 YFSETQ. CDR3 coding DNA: TGCGCCAGCAGCTTGGCAGGTCCCGAGCAGTACTTC. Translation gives CASSLAGPEQYF. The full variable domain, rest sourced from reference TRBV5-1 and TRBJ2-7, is KAGVTQTPRYLIKTRGQQVTLSCSPISGHRSVSWYQQTPGQGLQFLFEYFSETQRNKGNFPGRFSGRQFSNSRSEMNVSTLELGDSALYLCASSLAGPEQYFGPGTRLTVT.

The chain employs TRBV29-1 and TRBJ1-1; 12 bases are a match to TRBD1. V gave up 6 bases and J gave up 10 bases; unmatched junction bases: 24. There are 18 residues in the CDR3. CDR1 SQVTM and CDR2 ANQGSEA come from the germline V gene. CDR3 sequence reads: CSVEKGWGDRGRRVGAFF. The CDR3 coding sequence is TGCAGCGTGGAAAAGGGGTGGGGGGACAGGGGGCGCCGGGTCGGAGCTTTCTTT.

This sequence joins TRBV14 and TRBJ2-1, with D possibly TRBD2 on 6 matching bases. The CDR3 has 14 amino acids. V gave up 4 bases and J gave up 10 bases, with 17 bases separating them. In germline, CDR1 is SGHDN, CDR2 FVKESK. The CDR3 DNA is TGTGCCAGCAGCCTCTCCCTTGGGGGGATCGAGCAGTTCTTC. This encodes CASSLSLGGIEQFF.